These T cell receptor beta chains were read from a single sample in a study of monozygotic twins with inflammatory bowel disease. TCRdb reworked the 5' RACE reads into one entry per CDR3 protein, no DNA. Recorded for this sample: about 380,000 distinct CDR3 sequences. The sequencing input was blood. The receptors stem from a human donor with ulcerative colitis or Crohn's disease, or a healthy co-twin of an affected twin (not recorded which). Each CDR3 is given with its conserved first and last residue. The size of a clone is reported for some rows only, either as once, few or many, or as a class for expanded clones.

clone_size j_call v_call cdr3_aa
- TRBJ1-2 TRBV2 CASSDWTGTFGGYTF
- TRBJ1-3 TRBV24-1 CATSGSEGTIYF
- TRBJ1-2 TRBV20-1 CSARGQVGGYTF
- TRBJ2-7 TRBV12-3/TRBV12-4 CASSSSGTGVYEQYF
- TRBJ2-3 TRBV20-1 CSARGTAGTGISTDTQYF
- TRBJ2-4 TRBV20-1 CSARARGGIAKNIQYF
- TRBJ2-2 TRBV6-1 CASSRTGRTGELFF
- TRBJ1-5 TRBV12-3/TRBV12-4 CASSLAVDQPQHF
- TRBJ2-7 TRBV7-9 CASSLFSGGIYEQYF
- TRBJ2-7 TRBV7-2 CASSVGPGSTYEQYF
- TRBJ1-2 TRBV7-2 CASRDNGDGYTF
- TRBJ2-3 TRBV20-1 CSASRGPVDTQYF
- TRBJ2-3 TRBV28 CASVTGRESTDTQYF
- TRBJ1-6 TRBV5-1 CASSPRTGGYNSPLHF
- TRBJ2-3 TRBV20-1 CSASPGIELATQYF
- TRBJ2-2 TRBV7-8 CASTNNRFRIATGELFF
- TRBJ2-5 TRBV7-6 CASRPGQYQETQYF
- TRBJ1-2 TRBV6-5 CASSYEGLGGYTF
- TRBJ2-7 TRBV29-1 CSGLSGVSYEQYF
- TRBJ2-1 TRBV14 CASTQLGGLSYNEQFF
- TRBJ2-7 TRBV6-2/TRBV6-3 CASSYAPGPGAAEQYF
- TRBJ2-5 TRBV5-1 CASSLIRRGQETQYF
- TRBJ2-2 TRBV5-1 CASSFAGRGQIYTGELFF
medium-sized TRBJ2-5 TRBV5-1 CASSRIADQETQYF
- TRBJ1-5 TRBV6-2/TRBV6-3 CASSYPGQGINSNQPQHF
- TRBJ2-3 TRBV9 CASSLGTTQLGALLTDTQYF
- TRBJ1-1 TRBV27 CASSLLRGPNTEAFF
- TRBJ1-6 TRBV11-2 CASSLPGGQGESYNSPLHF
- TRBJ2-5 TRBV7-2 CASSLPSGWETQYF
- TRBJ2-1 TRBV6-5 CASSYVGAGGYNEQFF
- TRBJ2-2 TRBV29-1 CSVDRGYTGELFF
- TRBJ2-1 TRBV18 CASSPIALRVNEQFF
- TRBJ1-1 TRBV29-1 CSVEGQNTEAFF
- TRBJ1-3 TRBV5-6 CASSLGTGTDF
- TRBJ2-1 TRBV20-1 CSASPLRTWQFF
- TRBJ1-2 TRBV27 CASRKTGVGHGYTF
- TRBJ2-1 TRBV6-2/TRBV6-3 CASSYNGLADNEQFF
- TRBJ1-1 TRBV5-1 CASGDSSNEAFF
- TRBJ1-2 TRBV6-1 CASNIPGGSTYGYTF
- TRBJ2-7 TRBV20-1 CSASIGLSAYEQYF
- TRBJ2-3 TRBV4-3 CASSQQLAGGRLGTDTQYF
- TRBJ2-4 TRBV12-3/TRBV12-4 CASSARGLAKNIQYF
- TRBJ1-6 TRBV7-3 CASSLNPRGNSPLHF
- TRBJ2-7 TRBV7-2 CASSGRVGSYEQYF
- TRBJ2-7 TRBV19 CASSSHHTGTGTYEQYF
- TRBJ2-5 TRBV28 CASSSWQETQYF
- TRBJ1-1 TRBV7-3 CASSPREVGEAFF
- TRBJ1-2 TRBV27 CASRDRAGDYGYTF
- TRBJ1-1 TRBV12-3/TRBV12-4 CASIPTGAAEAFF
- TRBJ2-1 TRBV6-2/TRBV6-3 CASMAKSYNEQFF
- TRBJ1-4 TRBV4-1 CASSQEDRGSEKLFF
- TRBJ2-3 TRBV12-3/TRBV12-4 CASSPFSDSSDTQYF
- TRBJ1-1 TRBV20-1 CSAPGQGEVEAFF
- TRBJ1-3 TRBV4-2 CASSQLQGTGNTIYF
- TRBJ2-2 TRBV9 CASSATSGGLTGELFF